This T cell receptor beta chain is drawn from a study of T-cell reconstitution after alpha-beta-depleted transplantation in children. This clonotype was seen repeatedly, ten times or more. The authors prepared the TCRbeta library with unique molecular identifiers. In TCRdb, the PCR reads were re-called with MiXCR into one record per CDR3 protein. Here the sample spans hundreds of thousands of distinct CDR3 sequences, 11% being singletons. Between the trimmed V and J ends, which lost 7 bases and 0 bases, there was a span of 6 bases. Germline assignment: CDR1 SQVTM and CDR2 ANQGSEA. There are 11 residues in the CDR3.

The V gene is TRBV29-1, the J gene TRBJ1-1; D unclear. The sample consisted of peripheral blood, taken 180 days after TCRalphabeta/CD19-depleted stem cell transplant. This sequence was found in a male patient aged 2-10 years who had a stem cell transplant for chronic granulomatous disease, so the T cells may come from the graft donor. CDR3 residues: CSGGVNTEAFF. The CDR3 DNA reads TGCAGCGGCGGGGTGAACACTGAAGCTTTCTTT.